This T cell receptor beta chain emerged from a study of T cell repertoires in cytomegalovirus infection. The wider study: As its CMV epitopes, the study selected recently identified HLA-C-restricted and well-studied HLA-B-restricted targets. It can be stated that public TCR beta signatures indicated CMV infection as well as a matching HLA type.

TCRdb re-analysed the reads in MiXCR, keeping a single row per CDR3 protein. The table has 700,000 to 850,000 distinct CDR3 sequences, approximately 29% seen once. A word on this clonotype: Its target is unknown.

The germline gives CDR1 SQVTM, CDR2 ANQGSEA. The CDR3 is made up of 18 amino acids. The V segment lost 0 bases and the J segment 3 bases; nucleotides outside the gene matches: 16. The sequencing used cultured CD8+ T cells from PBMCs, collected from culture after CMV antigen stimulation. V and J are TRBV29-1 and TRBJ1-1; TRBD1 aligns across 7 bases. The sequence was collected from a human donor in good health (CMV status not recorded). Some clones in this sample may be carry-over from other donors' samples. The CDR3 nucleotides read TGCAGCGTTGAAGATGATCCCCACCGACAGGGTGCTCACACTGAAGCTTTCTTT. Encoded protein: CSVEDDPHRQGAHTEAFF. Full variable domain (remainder filled in from reference TRBV29-1 and TRBJ1-1): SAVISQKPSRDICQRGTSLTIQCQVDSQVTMMFWYRQQPGQSLTLIATANQGSEATYESGFVIDKFPISRPNLTFSTLTVSNMSPEDSSIYLCSVEDDPHRQGAHTEAFFGQGTRLTVV.